Listed below are T cell receptor beta chains from one sample, sequenced in a study of monozygotic twins with inflammatory bowel disease. One entry per CDR3 protein, without DNA, is what TCRdb gives after re-calling the 5' RACE reads. This table holds just over 300,000 distinct CDR3 sequences. Sequencing was done on a sample of blood. These receptors were obtained from a human donor with ulcerative colitis or Crohn's disease, or a healthy co-twin of an affected twin (not recorded which). The CDR3 runs from the conserved cysteine through the conserved F or W.

j_call v_call cdr3_aa
TRBJ1-3 TRBV6-1 CASSEPGFGSGNTIYF
TRBJ2-3 TRBV27 CASSTRWTDTQYF
TRBJ2-2 TRBV7-3 CASRSGSNLNTGELFF
TRBJ2-1 TRBV7-3 CASSLTRGGRSEQFF
TRBJ2-1 TRBV5-1 CASSRKLAGTSYNEQFF
TRBJ2-1 TRBV10-3 CAISDRDRANEQFF
TRBJ1-3 TRBV7-2 CASSLEGAYAGNTIYF
TRBJ2-7 TRBV28 CASSFPGQGVSYEQYF
TRBJ2-7 TRBV28 CASVTTQGEQYF
TRBJ1-2 TRBV14 CASSQVSSYYGYTF
TRBJ2-1 TRBV20-1 CSTSPTSGRYNEQFF
TRBJ1-3 TRBV15 CATSRDRGGLRAQNTIYF
TRBJ1-3 TRBV7-2 CASSLDRGGSGNTIYF
TRBJ2-3 TRBV3-1 CASSRRTATDTQYF
TRBJ2-3 TRBV7-2 CASRGSGGTDTQYF
TRBJ2-2 TRBV24-1 CATSLTSGGNTGELFF
TRBJ2-5 TRBV7-2 CASSPGLAVTQETQYF
TRBJ1-5 TRBV5-6 CASSARGWGNQPQHF
TRBJ2-5 TRBV20-1 CSAARQGRKTQYF
TRBJ1-1 TRBV28 CASSLWGNTEAFF
TRBJ2-2 TRBV5-1 CASSLRPDSAPGELFF
TRBJ2-3 TRBV27 CASTNALGGTDTQYF
TRBJ2-3 TRBV9 CASSGQGALGTDTQYF
TRBJ1-5 TRBV15 CATSRPGGLGEPQHF
TRBJ2-2 TRBV20-1 CSARDPGPPSGTIYPGELFF
TRBJ2-1 TRBV7-2 CASSLGLAVMFDEQFF
TRBJ2-6 TRBV3-1 CASRQRLEAGANVLTF
TRBJ1-4 TRBV29-1 CSALRVRGEKLFF
TRBJ2-1 TRBV7-9 CASSSLQGISYNEQFF
TRBJ1-2 TRBV28 CASSLSLPGQDGYTF
TRBJ1-6 TRBV4-3 CASSQDPAVGRSPLHF